The rows below give T cell receptor beta chains drawn from one sample of a study of T-cell memory formation after mild COVID-19. From the 5' RACE reads, TCRdb called clonotypes with MiXCR, one entry per CDR3 protein. The table records roughly 600,000 distinct CDR3 sequences, roughly 17% of them present only once. The sequencing sample was made of PBMCs or a T cell subset sorted from them (not recorded which). The receptors here all came from an adult woman who had mild COVID-19 (a few samples of this study predate the infection). Cell type and time point are not known. CDR3s leave out the opening cysteine and the closing phenylalanine or tryptophan. Fields, in order: V gene, J gene, CDR3 protein.

V: TRBV5-6; J: TRBJ2-1; CDR3: ASTRRGAGAYNEQF
V: TRBV24-1; J: TRBJ2-5; CDR3: ATSAHWTGGDETQY
V: TRBV12-3/TRBV12-4; J: TRBJ1-5; CDR3: ASSLGEGMPQH
V: TRBV6-2/TRBV6-3; J: TRBJ2-3; CDR3: ASTPLRGAGGSTDTQY
V: TRBV9; J: TRBJ2-1; CDR3: ASSVDAGQPTGQF
V: TRBV7-9; J: TRBJ2-5; CDR3: ASSTRQGWLETQY
V: TRBV12-3/TRBV12-4; J: TRBJ1-1; CDR3: ASSTIGQGDLGAF
V: TRBV6-2/TRBV6-3; J: TRBJ1-2; CDR3: ASSHGSHRYT
V: TRBV20-1; J: TRBJ2-1; CDR3: SALLVVGYNEQF
V: TRBV11-3; J: TRBJ2-1; CDR3: ASSLDLRYEEF
V: TRBV5-6; J: TRBJ1-2; CDR3: ASSLGDGDYGYT
V: TRBV3-1; J: TRBJ2-5; CDR3: ASGRQNQETQY
V: TRBV6-5; J: TRBJ2-5; CDR3: ASSPSGRGGETQY
V: TRBV20-1; J: TRBJ2-7; CDR3: SARDLRGYEQY
V: TRBV5-1; J: TRBJ2-1; CDR3: ASSLSPLAGGRNEQF
V: TRBV6-2/TRBV6-3; J: TRBJ2-7; CDR3: ASSTTRYEQY
V: TRBV7-8; J: TRBJ2-7; CDR3: ASSLITSQEEQY
V: TRBV12-3/TRBV12-4; J: TRBJ2-1; CDR3: ASSFRAVGYNEQF
V: TRBV12-3/TRBV12-4; J: TRBJ2-5; CDR3: ASSIDRGQETQY
V: TRBV20-1; J: TRBJ1-2; CDR3: SARARGMVEGYT
V: TRBV21-1; J: TRBJ2-7; CDR3: ASSNLGDRGAEQY
V: TRBV9; J: TRBJ1-1; CDR3: ASSVAGDSGTEAF
V: TRBV27; J: TRBJ2-7; CDR3: ASSLGTLPYEQY
V: TRBV19; J: TRBJ1-2; CDR3: ASSPREDRNGYT
V: TRBV29-1; J: TRBJ2-1; CDR3: SAPQNEQF
V: TRBV7-9; J: TRBJ2-7; CDR3: ASSLVAHRLSYEQY
V: TRBV4-1; J: TRBJ1-6; CDR3: ASSQGRDSGSPLH
V: TRBV7-2; J: TRBJ1-4; CDR3: ASSWTSEREKLF
V: TRBV20-1; J: TRBJ1-2; CDR3: SARVPLIDRGSYGYT
V: TRBV25-1; J: TRBJ1-4; CDR3: ASSEGNLLEKLF
V: TRBV5-1; J: TRBJ2-7; CDR3: ASSQGPLTG
V: TRBV20-1; J: TRBJ1-5; CDR3: SARDNNQPQH
V: TRBV11-3; J: TRBJ2-2; CDR3: ASSLEAGVNTGELF
V: TRBV4-2; J: TRBJ1-1; CDR3: ASSQRQGTEAF
V: TRBV27; J: TRBJ1-5; CDR3: ASSSPGHRGNQPQH
V: TRBV19; J: TRBJ2-6; CDR3: AGRGTGANVLT
V: TRBV24-1; J: TRBJ2-2; CDR3: ATSETIANGELF
V: TRBV3-1; J: TRBJ2-3; CDR3: ASSQAWLASDTQY
V: TRBV11-3; J: TRBJ1-1; CDR3: ASSWQAAGTEAF
V: TRBV18; J: TRBJ1-1; CDR3: ASSPRGQGDTNTEAF
V: TRBV5-1; J: TRBJ2-3; CDR3: ASSLPTTDTQY
V: TRBV18; J: TRBJ2-2; CDR3: ASSPQANTGELF
V: TRBV20-1; J: TRBJ2-7; CDR3: SARYREPSSYEQY
V: TRBV9; J: TRBJ2-3; CDR3: ASSVDRTSGSASTDTQY
V: TRBV7-9; J: TRBJ2-3; CDR3: ASSAPGTVTDTQY